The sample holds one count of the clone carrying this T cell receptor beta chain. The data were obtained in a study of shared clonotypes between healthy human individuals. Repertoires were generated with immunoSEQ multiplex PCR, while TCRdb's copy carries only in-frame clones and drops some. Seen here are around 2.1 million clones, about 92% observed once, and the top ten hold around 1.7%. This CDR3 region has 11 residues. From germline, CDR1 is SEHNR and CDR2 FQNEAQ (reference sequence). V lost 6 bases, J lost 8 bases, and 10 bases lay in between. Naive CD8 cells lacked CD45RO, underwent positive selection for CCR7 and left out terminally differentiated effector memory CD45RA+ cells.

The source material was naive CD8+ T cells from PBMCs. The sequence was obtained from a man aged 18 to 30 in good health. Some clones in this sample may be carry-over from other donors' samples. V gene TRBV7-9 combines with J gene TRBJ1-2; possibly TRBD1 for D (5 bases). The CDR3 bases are TGTGCCAGCAGTTACCAGGGAGGCTACACCTTC. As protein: CASSYQGGYTF.